This entry concerns a single TCR beta chain. The sample comes from a study of blood T cell repertoires in COVID-19. Germline V gene lookup returns CDR1 KGHSH and CDR2 LQKENI. The CDR3 spans 16 residues. V lost 6 bases, J lost 0 bases, and 14 bases lay in between. Profiled with immunoSEQ multiplex PCR; TCRdb holds only in-frame clones, not every one. The table includes 210,000 or so clones, 80% detected once. The chain recombines TRBV18 with TRBJ2-2, with a weak D call TRBD2 (6 bases). Sequencing used PBMCs or T cells enriched from blood (not recorded which). This TCR was sampled from a man in his thirties or forties with acute COVID-19. CDR3 region: CASSYGGATNTGELFF. The CDR3 nucleotides read TGTGCCAGCTCCTACGGAGGGGCCACGAACACCGGGGAGCTGTTTTTT.